This TCR beta chain was captured in a study of patients and donors after allogeneic stem cell transplantation. TCRdb independently ran MiXCR on the RT-PCR reads; one entry per CDR3 protein. The sample contains hundreds of thousands of distinct CDR3 sequences, less than 50% of which appear only once. In germline, CDR1 is DFQATT, CDR2 SNEGSKA (reference sequence). There are 13 residues in the CDR3. With 3 bases removed from V and 4 bases from J, the gap between germline ends came to 10 bases. The TCR originated in a human donor who was either an allogeneic HSCT recipient or a stem cell or donor lymphocyte infusion donor (not recorded which). It is not recorded whose cells these are; they may come from a transplant donor. Material: blood, either unsorted or a sorted T cell fraction (not recorded which). The rearrangement uses TRBV20-1 and TRBJ1-3; D remains ambiguous. CDR3 sequence: CSARAGPGNTIYF. The CDR3 DNA reads TGCAGTGCTAGGGCTGGGCCCGGAAACACCATATATTTT.